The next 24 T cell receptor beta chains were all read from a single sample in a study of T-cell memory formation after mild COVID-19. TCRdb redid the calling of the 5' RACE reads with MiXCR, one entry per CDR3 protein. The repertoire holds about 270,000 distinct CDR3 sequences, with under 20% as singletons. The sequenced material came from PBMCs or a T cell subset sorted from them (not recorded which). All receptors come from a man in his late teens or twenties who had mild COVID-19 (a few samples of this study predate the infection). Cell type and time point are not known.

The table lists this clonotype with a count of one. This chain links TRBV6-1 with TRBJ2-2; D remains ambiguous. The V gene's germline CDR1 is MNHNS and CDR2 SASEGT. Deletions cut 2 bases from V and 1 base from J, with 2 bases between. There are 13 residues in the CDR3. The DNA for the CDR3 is TGTGCCAGCAGTGAACTGAACACCGGGGAGCTGTTTTTT. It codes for CASSELNTGELFF.

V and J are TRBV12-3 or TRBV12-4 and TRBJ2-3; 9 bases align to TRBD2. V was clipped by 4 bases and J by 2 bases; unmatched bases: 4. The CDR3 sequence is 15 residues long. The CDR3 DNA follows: TGTGCCAGCAGTTCTAGCGGGGTTTACACAGATACGCAGTATTTT. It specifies CASSSSGVYTDTQYF.

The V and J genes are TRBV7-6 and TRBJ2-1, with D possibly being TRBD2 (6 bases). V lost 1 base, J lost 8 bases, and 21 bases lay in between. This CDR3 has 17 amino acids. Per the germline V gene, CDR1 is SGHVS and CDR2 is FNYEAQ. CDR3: CASSLVIIAGLSDEQFF. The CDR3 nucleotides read TGTGCCAGCAGCTTAGTAATCATCGCGGGGCTCTCCGATGAGCAGTTCTTC.

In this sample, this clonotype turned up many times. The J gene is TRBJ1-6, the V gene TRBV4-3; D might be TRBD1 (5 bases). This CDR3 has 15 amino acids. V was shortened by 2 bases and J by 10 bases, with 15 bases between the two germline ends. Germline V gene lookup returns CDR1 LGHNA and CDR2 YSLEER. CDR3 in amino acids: CASSQSGGRDSPLHF. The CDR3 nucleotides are TGCGCCAGCAGCCAAAGTGGCGGCAGGGACTCACCCCTCCACTTT.

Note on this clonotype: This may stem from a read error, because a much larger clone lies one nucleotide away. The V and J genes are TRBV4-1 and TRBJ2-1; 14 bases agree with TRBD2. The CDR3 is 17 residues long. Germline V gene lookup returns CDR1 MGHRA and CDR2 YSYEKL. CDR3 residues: CSSSPRLAGGPYNEQFF. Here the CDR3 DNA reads TGCTCCAGCAGCCCCCGACTAGCGGGGGGGCCCTACAATGAGCAGTTCTTC.

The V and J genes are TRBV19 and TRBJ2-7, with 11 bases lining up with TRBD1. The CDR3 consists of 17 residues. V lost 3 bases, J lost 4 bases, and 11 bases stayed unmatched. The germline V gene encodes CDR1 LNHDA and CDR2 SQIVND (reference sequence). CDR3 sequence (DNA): TGTGCCAGTAGTATGGGGGTCCCCGGACAGGGGGCTTACGAGCAGTACTTC. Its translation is CASSMGVPGQGAYEQYF.

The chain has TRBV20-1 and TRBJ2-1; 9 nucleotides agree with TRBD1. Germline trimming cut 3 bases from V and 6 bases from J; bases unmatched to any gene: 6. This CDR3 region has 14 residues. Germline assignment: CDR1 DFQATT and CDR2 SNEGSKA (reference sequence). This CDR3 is CSASSPTGGNEQFF. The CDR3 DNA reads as TGCAGTGCTAGTTCCCCGACAGGGGGCAATGAGCAGTTCTTC.

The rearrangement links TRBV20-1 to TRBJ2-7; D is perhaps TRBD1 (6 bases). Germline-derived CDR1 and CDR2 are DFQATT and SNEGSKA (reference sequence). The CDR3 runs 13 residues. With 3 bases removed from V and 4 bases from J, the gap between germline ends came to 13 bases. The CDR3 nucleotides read TGCAGTGCTAGGGTTCCAGGGGCGTACGAGCAGTACGTC. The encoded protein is CSARVPGAYEQYV.

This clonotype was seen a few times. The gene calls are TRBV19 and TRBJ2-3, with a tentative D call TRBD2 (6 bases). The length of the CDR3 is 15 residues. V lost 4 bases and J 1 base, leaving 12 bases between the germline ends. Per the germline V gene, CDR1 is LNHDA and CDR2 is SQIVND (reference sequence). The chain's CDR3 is CASSNRWGGTDTQYF. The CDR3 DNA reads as TGTGCCAGTAGTAACAGGTGGGGGGGCACAGATACGCAGTATTTT. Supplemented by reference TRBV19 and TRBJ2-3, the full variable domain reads DGGITQSPKYLFRKEGQNVTLSCEQNLNHDAMYWYRQDPGQGLRLIYYSQIVNDFQKGDIAEGYSVSREKKESFPLTVTSAQKNPTAFYLCASSNRWGGTDTQYFGPGTRLTVL.

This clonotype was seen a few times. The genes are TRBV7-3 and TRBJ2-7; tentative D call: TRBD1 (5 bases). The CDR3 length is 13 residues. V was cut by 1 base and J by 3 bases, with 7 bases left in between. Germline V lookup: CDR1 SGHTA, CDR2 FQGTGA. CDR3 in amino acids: CASSLSQGYEQYV. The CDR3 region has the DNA TGTGCCAGCAGCTTAAGTCAGGGCTACGAGCAGTACGTC.

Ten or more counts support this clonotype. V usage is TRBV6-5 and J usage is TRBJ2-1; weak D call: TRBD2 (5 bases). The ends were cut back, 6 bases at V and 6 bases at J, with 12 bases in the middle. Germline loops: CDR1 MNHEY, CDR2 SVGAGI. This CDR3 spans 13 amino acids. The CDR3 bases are TGTGCCAGCAGATATGTTGGAGGCAATGAGCAGTTCTTC. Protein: CASRYVGGNEQFF.

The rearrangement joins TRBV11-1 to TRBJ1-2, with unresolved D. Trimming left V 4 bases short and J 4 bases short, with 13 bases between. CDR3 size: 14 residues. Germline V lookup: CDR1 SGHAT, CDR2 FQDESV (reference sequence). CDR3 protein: CASSSGGGSYGYTF. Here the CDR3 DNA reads TGTGCCAGCAGCTCAGGAGGCGGGTCCTATGGCTACACCTTC.

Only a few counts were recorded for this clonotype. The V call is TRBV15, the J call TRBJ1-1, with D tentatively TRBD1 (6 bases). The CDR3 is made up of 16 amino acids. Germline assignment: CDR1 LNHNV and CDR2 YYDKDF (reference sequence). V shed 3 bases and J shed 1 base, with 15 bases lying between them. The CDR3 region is CATSSRGGGRNTEAFF. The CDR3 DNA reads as TGTGCCACCAGCAGTCGCGGAGGGGGTCGGAACACTGAAGCTTTCTTT.

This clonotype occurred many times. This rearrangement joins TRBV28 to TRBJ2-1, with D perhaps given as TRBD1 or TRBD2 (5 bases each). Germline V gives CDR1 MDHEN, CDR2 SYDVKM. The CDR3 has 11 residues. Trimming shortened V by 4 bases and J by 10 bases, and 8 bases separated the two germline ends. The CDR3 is CASSYRDEQFF. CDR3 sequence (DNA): TGTGCCAGCAGTTATCGGGACGAGCAGTTCTTC.

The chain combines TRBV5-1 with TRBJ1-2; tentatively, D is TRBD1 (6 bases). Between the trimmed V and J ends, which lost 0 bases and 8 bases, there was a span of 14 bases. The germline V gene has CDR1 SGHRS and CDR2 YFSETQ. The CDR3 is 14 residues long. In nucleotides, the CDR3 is TGCGCCAGCAGCTTGGTCGCAGGGGAAGGCGGCTACACCTTC. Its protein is CASSLVAGEGGYTF.

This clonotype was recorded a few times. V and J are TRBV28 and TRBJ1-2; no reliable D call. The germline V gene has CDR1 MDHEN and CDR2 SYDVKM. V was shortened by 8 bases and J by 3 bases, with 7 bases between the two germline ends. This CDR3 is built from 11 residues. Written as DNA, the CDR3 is TGTGCCAGCGGGTATCACTATGGCTACACCTTC. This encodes CASGYHYGYTF.

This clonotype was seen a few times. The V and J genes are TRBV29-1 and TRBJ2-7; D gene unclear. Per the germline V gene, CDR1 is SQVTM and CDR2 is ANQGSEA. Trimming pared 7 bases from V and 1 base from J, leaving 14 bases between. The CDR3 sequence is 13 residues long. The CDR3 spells CSAVPGWSYEQYF. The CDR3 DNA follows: TGCAGCGCTGTTCCGGGCTGGTCCTACGAGCAGTACTTC.

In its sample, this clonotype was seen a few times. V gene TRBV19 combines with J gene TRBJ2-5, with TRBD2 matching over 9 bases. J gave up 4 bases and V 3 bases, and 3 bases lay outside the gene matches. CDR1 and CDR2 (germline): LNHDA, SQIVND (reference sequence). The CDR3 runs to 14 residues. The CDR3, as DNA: TGTGCCAGTAGTATCCTAGCGGGGCTAGAGACCCAGTACTTC. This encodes CASSILAGLETQYF.

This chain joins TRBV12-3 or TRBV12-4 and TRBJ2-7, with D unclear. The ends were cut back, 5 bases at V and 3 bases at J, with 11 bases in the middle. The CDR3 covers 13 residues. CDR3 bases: TGTGCCAGCAGTCTCTTATGGGGCTACGAGCAGTACTTC. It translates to CASSLLWGYEQYF.

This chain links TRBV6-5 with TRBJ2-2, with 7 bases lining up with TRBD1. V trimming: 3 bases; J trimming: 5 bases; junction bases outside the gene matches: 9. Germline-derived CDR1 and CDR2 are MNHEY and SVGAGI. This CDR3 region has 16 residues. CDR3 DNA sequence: TGTGCCAGCAGTTATCCCGAGGGGGCGGTAACCGGGGAGCTGTTTTTT. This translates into CASSYPEGAVTGELFF.

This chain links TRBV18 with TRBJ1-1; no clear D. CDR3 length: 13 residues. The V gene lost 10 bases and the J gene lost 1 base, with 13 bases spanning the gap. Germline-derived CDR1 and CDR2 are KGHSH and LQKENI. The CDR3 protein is CATRRDTNTEAFF. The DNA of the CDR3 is TGTGCCACCAGAAGAGACACGAACACTGAAGCTTTCTTT.

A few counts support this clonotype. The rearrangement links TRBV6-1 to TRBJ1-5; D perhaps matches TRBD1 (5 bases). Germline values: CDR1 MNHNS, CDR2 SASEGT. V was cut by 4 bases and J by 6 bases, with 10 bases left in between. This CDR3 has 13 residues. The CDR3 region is CASSVRGSQPQHF. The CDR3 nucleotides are TGTGCCAGCAGTGTGAGGGGAAGTCAGCCCCAGCATTTT.

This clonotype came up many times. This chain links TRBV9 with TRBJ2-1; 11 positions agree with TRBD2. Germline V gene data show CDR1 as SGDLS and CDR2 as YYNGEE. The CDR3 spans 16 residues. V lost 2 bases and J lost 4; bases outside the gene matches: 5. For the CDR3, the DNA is TGTGCCAGCAGCGTCAGCGGGACTAGCGGATACAATGAGCAGTTCTTC. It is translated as CASSVSGTSGYNEQFF.

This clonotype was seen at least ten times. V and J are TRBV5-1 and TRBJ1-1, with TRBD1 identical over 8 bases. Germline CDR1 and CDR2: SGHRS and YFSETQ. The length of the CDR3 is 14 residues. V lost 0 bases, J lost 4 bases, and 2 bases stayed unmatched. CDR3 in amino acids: CASSLGTGTTEAFF. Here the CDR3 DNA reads TGCGCCAGCAGCTTGGGGACAGGGACCACTGAAGCTTTCTTT.